This record looks at one T cell receptor (beta chain) sequence and its context. The data originate from a study of T cells in Graves' hyperthyroidism and ophthalmopathy. Using RNA transcripts as the source, TCR beta CDR3 regions were amplified. The primer set for the first-round RT-PCR of the TCR CDR3 was HTBI. One entry per CDR3 protein results from TCRdb running MiXCR on the multiplex PCR reads. The sample lists under 400,000 distinct CDR3 sequences, about 20% occurring once. This CDR3 is 15 amino acids long. The junction had 10 bases not matched to a gene; V was cut back by 4 bases and J by 5 bases. Germline values: CDR1 SGHRS, CDR2 YFSETQ.

Source material: blood. The V call is TRBV5-1, the J call TRBJ1-1; 8 nucleotides line up with TRBD1. The TCR originated in a woman aged 45-59 years with Graves' hyperthyroidism. Written as DNA, the CDR3 is TGCGCCAGCAGCCCCCGGACAGGGCTTGGGACTGAAGCTTTCTTT. Translating it yields CASSPRTGLGTEAFF.